The T cell receptor (beta chain) under discussion was sequenced for a study of Ad26.COV2.S vaccination and SARS-CoV-2 variants. The CDR3 has 15 amino acids. Trimming pared 5 bases from V and 2 bases from J, leaving 13 bases between. The V gene's germline CDR1 is SGHTA and CDR2 FQGNSA. Clones were read by immunoSEQ multiplex PCR, and TCRdb kept only the in-frame ones, dropping some. Of around 270,000 clones in the sample, roughly nine tenths were seen once. Treatment noted: around 19 received Ad26.COV2.S at low or high dose, single or two shots; 5 received placebo; per-sample allocation not given. Samples came from day 63 after the first vaccine or placebo injection. Built on an Ad26 vector, the vaccine expressed Wuhan-strain SARS-CoV-2 spike.

The source material was peripheral blood, sampled in a trial of Ad26.COV2.S vaccine versus placebo. This sequence joins TRBV7-2 and TRBJ2-1; D possibly corresponds to TRBD1 (6 bases). This clonotype was sampled from a person between 18 and 65 years old who received the Ad26.COV2.S COVID-19 vaccine or a placebo. This CDR3 reads CASSPRQGPYNEQFF. The CDR3 DNA sequence: TGTGCCAGCAGCCCGCGGCAGGGGCCCTACAATGAGCAGTTCTTC.